This T cell receptor beta chain was recovered during a study of STAT5B mutations in CD4+ large granular lymphocyte leukemia. Study results and limitations: Main leukemic clonotypes were patient-specific, but more than 20% appeared at low frequency elsewhere. 8/27 top patient clones versus 2/35 control clones were TRBV06-family.

Profiling relied on immunoSEQ multiplex PCR, and the TCRdb table lists in-frame clones only, not all of them. The sample yields roughly 48,000 clones, roughly 70% seen once. CDR1 and CDR2 (germline): LNHDA, SQIVND (reference sequence). Deletions cut 5 bases from V and 0 bases from J, with 7 bases between. This CDR3 spans 13 amino acids. There are a few counts of this clone. What it binds is unknown. Sequences were obtained from CD4+ T cells from blood buffy coats. The chain couples TRBV19 to TRBJ1-1, with D unclear. The receptor was derived from a human donor in good health. CDR3: CASSPRLNTEAFF. The CDR3 nucleotides are TGTGCCAGTAGTCCCCGCCTGAACACTGAAGCTTTCTTT.